The 24 T cell receptor beta chains presented below share a single source sample, sequenced in a study of Ad26.COV2.S vaccination and SARS-CoV-2 variants. Indicated treatment: approximately 18 received Ad26.COV2.S at low or high dose, single or two shots; five or six received placebo; per-sample allocation not given. The samples date from day 63 after the first vaccine or placebo injection. The table came from immunoSEQ multiplex PCR; TCRdb's copy has only in-frame clones and leaves some out. In the table there are roughly 250,000 clones, 70% to 90% of which are singletons. Here the sequenced sample was peripheral blood, taken in a trial of Ad26.COV2.S vaccine versus placebo. All receptors come from a person between 18 and 59 years old who received the Ad26.COV2.S COVID-19 vaccine or a placebo.

The chain carries TRBV7-2 and TRBJ2-1; 9 nucleotides line up with TRBD2. Trimming removed 0 bases from V and 1 base from J; junction bases left unmatched: 7. CDR1 is SGHTA and CDR2 is FQGNSA in the germline V gene. The CDR3 covers 18 residues. Here the CDR3 reads CASSLASGGSLSYNEQFF. CDR3 coding DNA: TGTGCCAGCAGCTTAGCTAGCGGGGGCTCCCTGTCCTACAATGAGCAGTTCTTC.

This rearrangement joins TRBV11-2 to TRBJ2-7; D uncertain. The germline V gene has CDR1 SGHAT and CDR2 FQNNGV. The CDR3 length is 14 residues. The V gene lost 5 bases and the J gene lost 3 bases, with 14 bases spanning the gap. CDR3: CASSIGWHSYEQYV. In DNA, the CDR3 is TGTGCCAGCAGCATAGGGTGGCACAGCTACGAGCAGTACGTC.

The V gene is TRBV27, the J gene TRBJ1-2, with no clear D. This CDR3 spans 12 amino acids. Germline values: CDR1 MNHEY, CDR2 SMNVEV (reference sequence). V shed 6 bases and J shed 1 base, with 6 bases lying between them. DNA of the CDR3: TGTGCCAGCAGCCCACTTAACTATGGCTACACCTTC. Translating gives CASSPLNYGYTF.

The chain recombines TRBV3-1 (or the pseudogene TRBV3-2) with TRBJ2-6, with unresolved D. In germline, CDR1 is LGHDT, CDR2 YNNKEL (reference sequence). The V end was cut by 2 bases, the J end by 4 bases, with 12 bases between. This CDR3 region has 16 residues. The CDR3 protein is CASSQMHLSGANVLTF. The CDR3 coding sequence is TGTGCCAGCAGCCAAATGCATCTTTCAGGGGCCAACGTCCTGACTTTC.

CDR3 protein: CASSLDWGSGWNTEAFF. DNA for the CDR3: TGTGCCAGCAGCTTAGATTGGGGGTCAGGGTGGAACACTGAAGCTTTCTTT. The rearrangement joins TRBV11-2 to TRBJ1-1; D may be TRBD1 (5 bases). The CDR3 loop spans 17 amino acids. The V gene lost 0 bases and the J gene lost 1 base, with 15 bases spanning the gap. Germline assignment: CDR1 SGHAT and CDR2 FQNNGV.

The chain joins TRBV12-3 or TRBV12-4 to TRBJ2-1; D not resolved. The CDR3 has 12 residues. Trimming took off 2 bases at V and 4 bases at J, with 3 bases between the two ends. CDR3 region: CASSLIYNEQFF. The CDR3, as DNA: TGTGCCAGCAGTTTAATTTACAATGAGCAGTTCTTC.

The genes are TRBV21-1 and TRBJ2-1; TRBD1, the table's D call, was not compared with the DNA. TRBV21-1 is annotated as a pseudogene. The CDR3 consists of 15 residues. This CDR3 is CASSRNGHFYNEQFF. CDR3 in DNA: TGTGCCAGCAGCAGAAACGGACACTTCTACAATGAGCAGTTCTTC.

The chain recombines TRBV6-5 with TRBJ1-1, with 7 bases identical to TRBD1. This CDR3 is 14 amino acids long. Trimming removed 4 bases from V and 7 bases from J; junction bases left unmatched: 9. Germline CDR1 MNHEY, CDR2 SVGAGI. CDR3 nucleotides: TGTGCCAGCAGTTTCGGGACAGCACGAGGTGAAGCTTTCTTT. Residues: CASSFGTARGEAFF.

V usage is TRBV5-4 and J usage is TRBJ2-7; 9 nucleotides match TRBD1. The V gene's germline CDR1 is SGHNT and CDR2 YYREEE (reference sequence). Trimming cost V 5 bases and J 4 bases; bases outside gene matches: 10. This CDR3 has 15 residues. This CDR3 is CASSKPPGQGYEQYF. The CDR3 bases are TGTGCCAGCAGTAAACCACCGGGACAGGGTTACGAGCAGTACTTC.

This chain uses TRBV6-5 with TRBJ1-1; no definite D call. The CDR3 loop spans 12 amino acids. Germline V gene lookup returns CDR1 MNHEY and CDR2 SVGAGI. V was trimmed by 8 bases and J by 0 bases, leaving 7 bases between them. CDR3 sequence reads: CASESMNTEAFF. The CDR3 DNA reads TGTGCCAGCGAATCCATGAACACTGAAGCTTTCTTT.

The chain employs TRBV6-6 and TRBJ2-1, with 16 positions matching TRBD2. The CDR3 spans 17 residues. Germline loops: CDR1 MNHNY, CDR2 SVGAGI (reference sequence). The junction had 10 bases not matched to a gene; V was cut back by 5 bases and J by 9 bases. This CDR3 reads CASSQGTSGRAFSEQFF. CDR3 in DNA: TGTGCCAGCAGTCAGGGGACTAGCGGGAGGGCCTTCAGTGAGCAGTTCTTC.

The CDR3, as DNA: TGTGCCAGTAGTACCAGACAGGGATTAGCGAATAATGAGCAGTTCTTC. This translates into CASSTRQGLANNEQFF. The gene calls are TRBV19 and TRBJ2-1; 7 bases fit TRBD1. V shed 4 bases and J 7 bases; nucleotides not matched to a gene: 13. Germline V gives CDR1 LNHDA, CDR2 SQIVND (reference sequence). CDR3 length: 16 residues.

This chain connects TRBV27 to TRBJ2-3, with 8 positions matching TRBD2. Per the germline V gene, CDR1 is MNHEY and CDR2 is SMNVEV (reference sequence). The CDR3 length is 17 residues. The ends lost 5 bases at V and 2 bases at J; junction bases unmatched: 12. For the CDR3, the DNA is TGTGCCAGCAGTCCTAGACCCCATAGCGGGGTCACAGATACGCAGTATTTT. Encoded protein: CASSPRPHSGVTDTQYF.

The J gene is TRBJ2-5, the V gene TRBV4-1; a possible D gene is TRBD1 (5 bases). This CDR3 is 15 amino acids long. CDR1 MGHRA and CDR2 YSYEKL come from the germline V gene. Trimming removed 2 bases from V and 5 bases from J, with 15 bases in between. The CDR3 DNA follows: TGCGCCAGCAGCCAACGTGATGGGGCGCAGGAGACCCAGTACTTC. It yields the protein CASSQRDGAQETQYF.

The chain couples TRBV5-5 to TRBJ1-5; D is ambiguous. This CDR3 contains 15 residues. The V and J ends lost 4 bases and 0 bases respectively, with 11 bases between them. The germline V gene has CDR1 SGHKS and CDR2 YYEKEE (reference sequence). The DNA of the CDR3 is TGTGCCAGCAGCCCGGGTCCATATAGCAATCAGCCCCAGCATTTT. It specifies CASSPGPYSNQPQHF.

This CDR3 reads CASSLGVSTSTDTQYF. CDR3 in DNA: TGTGCCAGCAGTTTGGGAGTTTCCACAAGCACAGATACGCAGTATTTT. This chain joins TRBV27 and TRBJ2-3, with D possibly matching TRBD2 (5 bases). The V and J ends lost 3 bases and 0 bases respectively, with 13 bases between them. This CDR3 is built from 16 residues. CDR1 is MNHEY, CDR2 SMNVEV, per germline (reference sequence).

CDR3 bases: TGTGCCAGCAGACCGGGGGGTAACTATGGCTACACCTTC. Translated, it gives CASRPGGNYGYTF. This chain connects TRBV7-9 to TRBJ1-2, with a possible D match to TRBD1 (5 bases). Germline values: CDR1 SEHNR, CDR2 FQNEAQ (reference sequence). V was clipped by 6 bases and J by 1 base, with 9 bases between them. The CDR3 covers 13 residues.

The chain is built from TRBV21-1 and TRBJ2-5. TRBV21-1 is termed a pseudogene. The CDR3 has 15 amino acids. CDR3 loop: CASSKASWILETQYF. DNA of the CDR3: TGTGCCAGCAGCAAAGCGTCGTGGATTCTCGAGACCCAGTACTTC.

The chain is built from TRBV3-1 (or the pseudogene TRBV3-2) and TRBJ2-5, with D maybe TRBD1 (5 bases). Trimming pared 6 bases from V and 0 bases from J, leaving 17 bases between. The germline CDR1 and CDR2 sequences are LGHDT and YNNKEL (reference sequence). This CDR3 is 16 amino acids long. The CDR3 DNA reads as TGTGCCAGCAGTTCCGACGTGGACACGTACCAAGAGACCCAGTACTTC. This codes for CASSSDVDTYQETQYF.

A single count supports this clone. The chain has TRBV4-1 and TRBJ2-7; D uncertain. CDR1 is MGHRA, CDR2 YSYEKL, per germline. The length of the CDR3 is 15 residues. The germline V and J ends were trimmed by 0 bases and 4 bases, with 13 bases remaining between them. The CDR3 loop reads CASSQEVHPGYEQYV. In nucleotides, the CDR3 is TGCGCCAGCAGCCAAGAAGTTCACCCCGGGTACGAGCAGTACGTC.

The chain couples TRBV3-1 (or the pseudogene TRBV3-2) to TRBJ2-1; perhaps TRBD2 as D (6 bases). V lost 4 bases to trimming and J lost 9 bases, with 22 bases between them. This CDR3 spans 16 amino acids. From germline, CDR1 is LGHDT and CDR2 YNNKEL (reference sequence). CDR3 amino acids: CASSRKVDPAGPEQFF. CDR3 nucleotides: TGTGCCAGCAGCCGCAAAGTGGACCCAGCGGGCCCTGAGCAGTTCTTC.

This clone was seen only once. The DNA for the CDR3 is TGTGCCAGCAGTTACCCTCAGGGGGGGCAAGAGACCCAGTACTTC. It is translated as CASSYPQGGQETQYF. The rearrangement joins TRBV6-6 to TRBJ2-5, with D tentatively TRBD1 or TRBD2 (7 bases each). The V gene's germline CDR1 is MNHNY and CDR2 SVGAGI (reference sequence). This CDR3 comprises 15 residues. V dropped 2 bases and J dropped 2 bases, with 12 bases sitting between them.

This chain uses TRBV19 with TRBJ2-2, with D perhaps being TRBD1 or TRBD2 (6 bases each). V was pared by 3 bases and J by 7 bases, with 15 bases between. The CDR3 has 15 amino acids. Germline V CDR1 and CDR2: LNHDA, SQIVND (reference sequence). The CDR3 loop is CASSIWGAGVGELFF. As DNA, the CDR3 is TGTGCCAGTAGTATCTGGGGGGCGGGCGTCGGGGAGCTGTTTTTT.

V usage is TRBV12-3 or TRBV12-4 and J usage is TRBJ1-5; D not certain. The CDR3 totals 13 residues. The germline V and J ends were trimmed by 2 bases and 4 bases, with 6 bases remaining between them. The CDR3 loop is CASSLTRNQPQHF. CDR3 DNA sequence: TGTGCCAGCAGTTTAACCAGGAATCAGCCCCAGCATTTT.